A selection of T cell receptor beta chains follows, all from one sample in a study. TCRdb processed the RT-PCR reads anew with MiXCR; each CDR3 protein has one entry. The repertoire holds about 680,000 distinct CDR3 sequences, with around 14% as singletons. Sequencing was carried out using memory CD4+ T cells from blood. These receptors all come from a female donor in good health, serving as a healthy control. The conserved cysteine and the conserved F or W are not part of the CDR3 here.

TRBJ2-3,TRBV20-1,SAHPSAADTQY
TRBJ1-6,TRBV7-8,ASSHFRENSPLH
TRBJ2-7,TRBV12-3/TRBV12-4,ASSLDRVSYEQY
TRBJ1-5,TRBV20-1,GAQGANRNQPQH
TRBJ2-7,TRBV10-3,AIQAGGRGYEQY
TRBJ2-3,TRBV20-1,SAIDPGLHIDTQY
TRBJ1-2,TRBV5-1,ASRPGTSNYGYT
TRBJ1-1,TRBV5-1,ASSLGGNPNTEAF
TRBJ2-7,TRBV29-1,SVPGQALYEQY
TRBJ2-7,TRBV10-3,AISSGTSGMGREQY
TRBJ2-1,TRBV5-8,ASSLHGGPYNEQF
TRBJ2-3,TRBV24-1,ATSDHPETSGSTDTQY
TRBJ2-7,TRBV25-1,ASSEVTGARQGESYEQY
TRBJ2-5,TRBV19,ASTTGQRETQY
TRBJ2-7,TRBV3-1,ASSQQDGQIKQY
TRBJ1-6,TRBV4-2,ASSQEGRVGDYNSPLH
TRBJ2-1,TRBV19,ASSTGQGASNEQF
TRBJ1-5,TRBV10-3,ATGLNRDSNQPQH
TRBJ2-3,TRBV7-9,ASSLLQVDTQY
TRBJ1-1,TRBV20-1,SALGGRDTEAF
TRBJ2-2,TRBV7-9,ASSLGGTGLAVGELF
TRBJ2-7,TRBV3-1,ASSQAGTVYEQY
TRBJ1-2,TRBV12-3/TRBV12-4,ASSLGHAYYGYT